This T cell receptor beta chain emerged from a study of T cell repertoires in cytomegalovirus infection. Study as a whole: TCR beta signatures that were public indicated CMV infection and matching HLA type.

MiXCR was run by TCRdb on the reads, yielding one entry per CDR3 protein. Of around 740,000 distinct CDR3 sequences in the sample, approximately 34% were seen once. The germline V gene has CDR1 SGHTA and CDR2 FQGNSA. There are 12 residues in the CDR3. V shed 8 bases and J shed 5 bases, with 11 bases lying between them. This clonotype was detected only a few times. The J gene is TRBJ2-3, the V gene TRBV7-2; D ambiguous. The TCR was taken from a human donor in good health (CMV status not recorded). Some clones in this sample may be carry-over from other donors' samples. What was sequenced was PBMCs. The CDR3 loop reads CASGEQLDTQYF. The CDR3 bases are TGTGCCAGCGGGGAACAGCTAGATACGCAGTATTTT.